What follows are 9 T cell receptor beta chains derived from one specimen sequenced in a study of OX40 agonist ivuxolimab in advanced cancers. Library preparation used the immunoSEQ multiplex PCR assay. Imported from immuneACCESS, the table was reduced by TCRdb to in-frame sequences with V and J called. These copies leave out some clones; in studies compared against another copy, an unresolved V gene accounts for under half, and the cause of the remainder is not known. The sample has roughly 63,000 clones on record, 86% of them singletons. In total, the top ten clones hold about 2.1% of the sample. Sample: CD4+ or CD8+ T cells sorted from blood, taken in a trial of the OX40 agonist ivuxolimab. These receptors were obtained from an adult with an advanced solid tumor such as melanoma, head and neck, liver or kidney cancer.

The chain employs TRBV10-3 and TRBJ1-2; D remains ambiguous. CDR1 ENHRY and CDR2 SYGVKD come from the germline V gene. The V gene lost 7 bases and the J gene lost 4 bases, with 13 bases spanning the gap. CDR3 length: 13 amino acids. For the CDR3, the DNA is TGTGCCATCAAGGGCGGAGCTAGCTATGGCTACACCTTC. It yields the protein CAIKGGASYGYTF.

The J gene is TRBJ2-7, the V gene TRBV5-1; TRBD2 might be the D (7 bases). Trimming removed 2 bases at V and 5 bases at J, with 17 bases between. The CDR3 is 15 amino acids. CDR1 and CDR2 (germline): SGHRS, YFSETQ. The CDR3: CASSFGGRPSDEQYF. The CDR3 region has the DNA TGCGCCAGCAGCTTCGGGGGGCGCCCGTCCGACGAGCAGTACTTC.

This sequence joins TRBV19 and TRBJ2-3; 7 bases fit TRBD1. With V trimmed by 5 bases and J by 7 bases, 6 bases remained unmatched. This CDR3 comprises 13 residues. From germline, CDR1 is LNHDA and CDR2 SQIVND (reference sequence). The CDR3 reads CASSWDSAYTQYF. The CDR3 nucleotides are TGTGCCAGTAGTTGGGACAGCGCCTATACGCAGTATTTT.

The J gene is TRBJ2-6, the V gene TRBV27; D might be TRBD2 (6 bases). Germline assignment: CDR1 MNHEY and CDR2 SMNVEV (reference sequence). Trimming took 5 bases from V and 4 from J, leaving 15 bases between them. The CDR3 consists of 16 residues. CDR3 in DNA: TGTGCCAGCAGTGGGGGGAGCAGGCCAGGGGCCAACGTCCTGACTTTC. This encodes CASSGGSRPGANVLTF.

The J gene is TRBJ2-1, the V gene TRBV7-2; TRBD2 matches at 13 bases. Trimming at V came to 5 bases and at J to 10 bases, leaving 8 bases not matched to a gene. This CDR3 has 15 residues. Germline loops: CDR1 SGHTA, CDR2 FQGNSA. CDR3 region: CASSHRLAGGWEQFF. CDR3 coding DNA: TGTGCCAGCAGCCACCGACTAGCGGGGGGATGGGAGCAGTTCTTC.

This clone was observed a single time. This sequence joins TRBV19 and TRBJ1-5; unclear D gene. CDR1 and CDR2 from the germline V gene are LNHDA and SQIVND (reference sequence). The germline V and J ends were trimmed by 7 bases and 3 bases, with 16 bases remaining between them. The CDR3 totals 15 residues. Here the CDR3 reads CASNTRTANNQPQHF. CDR3 DNA sequence: TGTGCCAGTAACACTAGGACGGCCAACAATCAGCCCCAGCATTTT.

V gene TRBV4-1 combines with J gene TRBJ1-5; D is perhaps TRBD1 (5 bases). Germline assignment: CDR1 MGHRA and CDR2 YSYEKL. Trimming shortened V by 0 bases and J by 4 bases, and 13 bases separated the two germline ends. The CDR3 runs 16 residues. The CDR3 spells CASSQDEGTKNQPQHF. CDR3 nucleotides: TGCGCCAGCAGCCAAGATGAAGGGACCAAAAATCAGCCCCAGCATTTT.

The chain joins TRBV18 to TRBJ2-3, with D uncertain. CDR1 KGHSH and CDR2 LQKENI come from the germline V gene. The CDR3 consists of 13 residues. V was clipped by 2 bases and J by 3 bases, with 6 bases between them. The CDR3 DNA follows: TGTGCCAGCTCACCAGGTGGGACAGATACGCAGTATTTT. Its translation: CASSPGGTDTQYF.

This clone has just one count. The chain has TRBV28 and TRBJ2-7; the D gene is possibly TRBD2 (5 bases). Trimming left V 4 bases short and J 2 bases short, with 21 bases between. This CDR3 comprises 17 residues. Germline CDR1 is MDHEN and CDR2 is SYDVKM. CDR3 sequence reads: CASSSPRGAARTYEQYF. In DNA, the CDR3 is TGTGCCAGCAGTTCTCCTCGAGGAGCGGCACGCACCTACGAGCAGTACTTC.